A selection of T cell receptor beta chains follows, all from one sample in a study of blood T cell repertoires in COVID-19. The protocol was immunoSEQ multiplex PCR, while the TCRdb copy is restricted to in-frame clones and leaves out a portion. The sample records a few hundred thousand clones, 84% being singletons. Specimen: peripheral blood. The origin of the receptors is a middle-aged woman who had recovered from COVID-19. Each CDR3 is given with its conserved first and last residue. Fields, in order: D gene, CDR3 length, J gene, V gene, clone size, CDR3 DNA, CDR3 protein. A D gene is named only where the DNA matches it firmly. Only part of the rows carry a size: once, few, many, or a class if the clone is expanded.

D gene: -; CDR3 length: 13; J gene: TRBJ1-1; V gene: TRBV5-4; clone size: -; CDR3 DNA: TGTGCCAGCAGCGTAGAAAGGGGCACTGAAGCTTTCTTT; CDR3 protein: CASSVERGTEAFF
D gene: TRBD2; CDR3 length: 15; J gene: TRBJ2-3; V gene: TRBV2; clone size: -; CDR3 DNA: TGTGCCAGCAGTGAATTGGCGGGGGGCACAGATACGCAGTATTTT; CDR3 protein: CASSELAGGTDTQYF
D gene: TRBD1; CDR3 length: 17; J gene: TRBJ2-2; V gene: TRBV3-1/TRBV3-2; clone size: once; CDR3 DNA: TGTGCCAGCAGCCAAGGCCCGGGACAGCCGAACACCGGGGAGCTGTTTTTT; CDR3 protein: CASSQGPGQPNTGELFF
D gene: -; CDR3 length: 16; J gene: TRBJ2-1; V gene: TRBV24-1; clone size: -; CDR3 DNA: TGTGCCACCAGTGATTTTGGAGGTCCCAACTACAATGAGCAGTTCTTC; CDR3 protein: CATSDFGGPNYNEQFF
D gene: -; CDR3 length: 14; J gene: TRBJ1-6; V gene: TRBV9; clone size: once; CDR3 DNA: TGTGCCAGCAGTGGGGACACACGGAATTCACCCCTCCACTTT; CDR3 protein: CASSGDTRNSPLHF
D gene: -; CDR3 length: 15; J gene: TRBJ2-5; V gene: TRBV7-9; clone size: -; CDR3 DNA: TGTGCCAGCAGCTTATTCTTAATCAACAGGGAGACCCAGTACTTC; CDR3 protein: CASSLFLINRETQYF
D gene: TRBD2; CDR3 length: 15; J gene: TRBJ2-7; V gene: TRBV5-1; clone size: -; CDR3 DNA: TGCGCCAGCAGCTTGATTAGCGGGGGGGCTAACGAGCAGTACTTC; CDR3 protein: CASSLISGGANEQYF
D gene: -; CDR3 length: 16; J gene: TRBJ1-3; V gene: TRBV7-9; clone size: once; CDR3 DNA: TGTGCCAGCAGCTTAGGGCCGGGACTGCTCGGAAACACCATATATTTT; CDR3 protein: CASSLGPGLLGNTIYF
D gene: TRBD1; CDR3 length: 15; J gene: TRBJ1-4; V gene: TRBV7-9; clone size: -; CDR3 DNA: TGTGCCAGCAGCCCCGGACAGGGATATAATGAAAAACTGTTTTTT; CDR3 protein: CASSPGQGYNEKLFF
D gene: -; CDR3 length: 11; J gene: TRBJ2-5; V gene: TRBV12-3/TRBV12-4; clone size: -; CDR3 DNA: TGTGCCAGCAGCCCTAGGGAGACCCAGTACTTC; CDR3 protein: CASSPRETQYF
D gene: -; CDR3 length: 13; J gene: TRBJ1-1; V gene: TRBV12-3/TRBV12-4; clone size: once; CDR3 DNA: TGTGCCAGCAGTATGACCCAGGGGACTGAAGCTTTCTTT; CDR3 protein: CASSMTQGTEAFF
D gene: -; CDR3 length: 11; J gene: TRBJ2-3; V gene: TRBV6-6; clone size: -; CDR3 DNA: TGTGCCATCGAGGGCACAGATACGCAGTATTTT; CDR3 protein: CAIEGTDTQYF
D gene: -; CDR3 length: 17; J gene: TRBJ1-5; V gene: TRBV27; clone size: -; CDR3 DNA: TGTGCCAGCAGTTTAAAAGTTCCAGGCTGGAGCAATCAGCCCCAGCATTTT; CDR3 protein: CASSLKVPGWSNQPQHF
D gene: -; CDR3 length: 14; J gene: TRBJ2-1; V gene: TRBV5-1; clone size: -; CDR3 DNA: TGCGCCAGCAGCCTGGGACAACCTGTTGATGAGCAGTTCTTC; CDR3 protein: CASSLGQPVDEQFF
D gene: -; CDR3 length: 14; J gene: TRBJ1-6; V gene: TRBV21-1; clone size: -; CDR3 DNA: TGTGCCAGCAGATCAGGGAGGTGGAATTCACCCCTCCACTTT; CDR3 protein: CASRSGRWNSPLHF
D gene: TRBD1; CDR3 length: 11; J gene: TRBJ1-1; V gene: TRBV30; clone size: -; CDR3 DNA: TGTGCCGGACAGGGTCGGACTGAAGCTTTCTTT; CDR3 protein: CAGQGRTEAFF
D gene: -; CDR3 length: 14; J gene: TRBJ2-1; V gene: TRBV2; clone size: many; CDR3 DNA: TGTGCCAGCACGTGGTCGGGGGACAGCAATGAGCAGTTCTTC; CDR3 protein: CASTWSGDSNEQFF
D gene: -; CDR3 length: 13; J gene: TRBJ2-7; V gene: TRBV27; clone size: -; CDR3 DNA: TGTGCCAGCAGTTTGATTGGTCCCTCGGTGCAGTACTTC; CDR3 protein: CASSLIGPSVQYF
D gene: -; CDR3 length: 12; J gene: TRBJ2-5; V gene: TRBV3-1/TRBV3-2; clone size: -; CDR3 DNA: TGTGCCAGCAGCTCTAGTTCAGAGGCCCAGTACTTC; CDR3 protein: CASSSSSEAQYF
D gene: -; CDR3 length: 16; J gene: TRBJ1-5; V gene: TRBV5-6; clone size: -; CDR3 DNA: TGTGCCAGCAGCTTGGCGGGGTCTGTTAGCAATCAGCCCCAGCATTTT; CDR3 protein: CASSLAGSVSNQPQHF
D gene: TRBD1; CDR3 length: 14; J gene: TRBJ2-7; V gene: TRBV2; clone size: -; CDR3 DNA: TGTGCCAGCAGTGAGGGACAGGGGTCCTACGAGCAGTACTTC; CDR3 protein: CASSEGQGSYEQYF
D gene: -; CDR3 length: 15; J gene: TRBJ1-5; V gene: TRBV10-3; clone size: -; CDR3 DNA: TGTGCCATCAGTGATCCTGACAGTGGAAATCAGCCCCAGCATTTT; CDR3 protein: CAISDPDSGNQPQHF
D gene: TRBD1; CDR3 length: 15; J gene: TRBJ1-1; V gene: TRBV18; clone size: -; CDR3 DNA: TGTGCCAGCTCAGGGAGGACAGGGTCGAACACTGAAGCTTTCTTT; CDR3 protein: CASSGRTGSNTEAFF
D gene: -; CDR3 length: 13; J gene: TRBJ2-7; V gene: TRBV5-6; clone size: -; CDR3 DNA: TGTGCCAGCAGCTGGCAGGGTGCCTACGAGCAGTACTTC; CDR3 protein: CASSWQGAYEQYF
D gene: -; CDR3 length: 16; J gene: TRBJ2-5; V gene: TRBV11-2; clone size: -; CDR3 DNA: TGTGCCAGCAGCCAACTTGGAGCCGACAGGTGGTGGACCCAGTACTTC; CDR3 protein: CASSQLGADRWWTQYF
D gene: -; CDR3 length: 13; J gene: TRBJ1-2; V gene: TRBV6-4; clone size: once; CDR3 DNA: TGTGCCAGCAGTGACGGTTTCAGTTCGAGCTACACCTTC; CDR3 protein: CASSDGFSSSYTF
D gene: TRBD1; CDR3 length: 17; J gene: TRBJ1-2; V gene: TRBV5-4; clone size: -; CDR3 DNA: TGTGCCAGCAGCACGAGGACAGGCGGACACGGGTTTTCTGGCTACACCTTC; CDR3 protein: CASSTRTGGHGFSGYTF
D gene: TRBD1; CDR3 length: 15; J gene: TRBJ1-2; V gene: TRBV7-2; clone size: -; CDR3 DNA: TGTGCCAGCAGCTCTCCCCCCGACAGGGCCTATGGCTACACCTTC; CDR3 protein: CASSSPPDRAYGYTF
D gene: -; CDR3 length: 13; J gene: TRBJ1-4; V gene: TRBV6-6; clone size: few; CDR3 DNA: TGTGCCAGCAGTTTAGAAGGGGGTGAAAAACTGTTTTTT; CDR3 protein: CASSLEGGEKLFF
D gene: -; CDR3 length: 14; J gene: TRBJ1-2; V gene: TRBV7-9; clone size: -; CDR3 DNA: TGTGCCAGCAGCTTTTCGGGGGGATTTCGTGGCTACACCTTC; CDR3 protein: CASSFSGGFRGYTF
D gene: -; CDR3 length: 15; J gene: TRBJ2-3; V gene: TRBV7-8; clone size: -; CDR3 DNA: TGTGCCAGCAGCTTAGGTGGGCGGGGCACAGATACGCAGTATTTT; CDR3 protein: CASSLGGRGTDTQYF
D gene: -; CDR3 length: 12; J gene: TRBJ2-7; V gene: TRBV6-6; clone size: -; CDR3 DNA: TGTGCCAGCATATCAGGGTTCTACGAGCAGTACTTC; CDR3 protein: CASISGFYEQYF
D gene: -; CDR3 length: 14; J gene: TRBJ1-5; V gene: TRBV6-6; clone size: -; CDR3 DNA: TGTGCCAGCAGTTACGGTGGGCGCCATCAGCCCCAGCATTTT; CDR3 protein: CASSYGGRHQPQHF
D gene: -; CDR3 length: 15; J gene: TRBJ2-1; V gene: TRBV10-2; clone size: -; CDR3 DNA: TGCGCCAGCAGTGGGCAGCAGGGATTGCTGGATGAGCAGTTCTTC; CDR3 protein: CASSGQQGLLDEQFF
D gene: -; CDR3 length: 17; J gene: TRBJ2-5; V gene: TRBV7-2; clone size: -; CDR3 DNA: TGTGCCAGCAGCTTAGGAGGGTGGGGGGGGGCAGGTGAGACCCAGTACTTC; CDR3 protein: CASSLGGWGGAGETQYF
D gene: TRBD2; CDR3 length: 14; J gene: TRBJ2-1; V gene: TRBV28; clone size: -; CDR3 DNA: TGTGCCAGCAGAACGGGGGGGCTCTACAATGAGCAGTTCTTC; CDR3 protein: CASRTGGLYNEQFF
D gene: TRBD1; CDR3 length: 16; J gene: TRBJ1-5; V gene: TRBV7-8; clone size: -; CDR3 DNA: TGTGCCAGCAGCTTAGCGTGGACAGGGGACAATCAGCCCCAGCATTTT; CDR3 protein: CASSLAWTGDNQPQHF
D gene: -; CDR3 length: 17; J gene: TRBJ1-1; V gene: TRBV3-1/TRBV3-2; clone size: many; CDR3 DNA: TGTGCCAGCAGCCAAGTTCGTCGCGAGCAGGGCCTAACTGAAGCTTTCTTT; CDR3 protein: CASSQVRREQGLTEAFF
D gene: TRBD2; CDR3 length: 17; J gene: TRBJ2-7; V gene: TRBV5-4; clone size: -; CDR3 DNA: TGTGCCAGCAGCGGTTGGCGGGTAGCGGGGCAATCCTACGAGCAGTACTTC; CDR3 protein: CASSGWRVAGQSYEQYF
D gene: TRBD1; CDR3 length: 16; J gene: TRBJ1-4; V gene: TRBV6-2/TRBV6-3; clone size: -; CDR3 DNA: TGTGCCAGCAGTTACGGGTCTGAGACAGGGGATGAAAAACTGTTTTTT; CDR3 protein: CASSYGSETGDEKLFF
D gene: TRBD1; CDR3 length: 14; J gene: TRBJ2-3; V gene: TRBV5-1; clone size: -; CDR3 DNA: TGCGCCAGCAGCTCGGGACAGAGCACAGATACGCAGTATTTT; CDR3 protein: CASSSGQSTDTQYF
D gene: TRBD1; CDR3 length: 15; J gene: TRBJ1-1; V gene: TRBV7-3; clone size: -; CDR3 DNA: TGTGCCAGCAGCTTAACGGGACAGGGGAACACTGAAGCTTTCTTT; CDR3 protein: CASSLTGQGNTEAFF
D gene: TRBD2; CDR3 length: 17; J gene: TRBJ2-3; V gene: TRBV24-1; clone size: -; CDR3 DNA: TGTGCCACCAGTGATCGCGGCCGCGGGGGGGCAGTAGATACGCAGTATTTT; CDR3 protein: CATSDRGRGGAVDTQYF
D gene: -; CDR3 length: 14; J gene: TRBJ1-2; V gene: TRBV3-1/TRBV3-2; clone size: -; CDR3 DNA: TGTGCCAGCAGCCAAGACAGGGATGGAGAGGGCTACACCTTC; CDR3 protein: CASSQDRDGEGYTF
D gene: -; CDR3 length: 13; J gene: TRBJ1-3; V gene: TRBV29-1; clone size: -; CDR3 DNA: TGCAGCGTTGGGGCTGACTCTGGAAACACCATATATTTT; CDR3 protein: CSVGADSGNTIYF
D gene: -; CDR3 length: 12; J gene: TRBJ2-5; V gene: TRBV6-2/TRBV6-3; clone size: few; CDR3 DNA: TGTGCCAGCAGTTCCCTCCAAGAGACCCAGTACTTC; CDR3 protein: CASSSLQETQYF
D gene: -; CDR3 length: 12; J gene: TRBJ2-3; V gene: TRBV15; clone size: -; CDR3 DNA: TGTGCCACCAGCGACTACACAGATACGCAGTATTTT; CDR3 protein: CATSDYTDTQYF
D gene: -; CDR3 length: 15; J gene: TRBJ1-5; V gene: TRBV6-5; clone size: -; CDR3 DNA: TGTGCCAGCAGCCGACCCCCCCAGGGAAATCAGCCCCAGCATTTT; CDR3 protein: CASSRPPQGNQPQHF
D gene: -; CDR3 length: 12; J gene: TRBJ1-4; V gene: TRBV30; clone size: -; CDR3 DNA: TGTGCCTGGAGTGTAATCGGGGAAAAACTGTTTTTT; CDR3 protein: CAWSVIGEKLFF
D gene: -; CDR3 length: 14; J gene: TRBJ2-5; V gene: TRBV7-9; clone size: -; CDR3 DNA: TGTGCCAGCAGCTTGCTTAGCGCTCAAGAGACCCAGTACTTC; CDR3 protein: CASSLLSAQETQYF
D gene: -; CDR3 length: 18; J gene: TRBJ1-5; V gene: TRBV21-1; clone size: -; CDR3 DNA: -; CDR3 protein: CASSNWFGSGTGMKPQHF
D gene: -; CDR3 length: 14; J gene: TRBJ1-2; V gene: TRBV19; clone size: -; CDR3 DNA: TGTGCCAGCTCCCGGGGGAGGACCGCGTATGGCTACACCTTC; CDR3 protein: CASSRGRTAYGYTF
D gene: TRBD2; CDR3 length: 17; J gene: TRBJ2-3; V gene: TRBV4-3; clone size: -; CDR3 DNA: TGCGCCAGCAGCCAAAGCTTAGCGGGGGGGCTGGCAGATACGCAGTATTTT; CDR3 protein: CASSQSLAGGLADTQYF
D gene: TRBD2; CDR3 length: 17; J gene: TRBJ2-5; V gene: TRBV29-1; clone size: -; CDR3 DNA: TGCAGCGTTGAAGATCGTCTTCGCGGGGGGGGTCTGGAGACCCAGTACTTC; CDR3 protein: CSVEDRLRGGGLETQYF